The present TCR beta chain was sequenced within a study of shared clonotypes between healthy human individuals (TCRdb year 2020). At the level of the whole study: A few men and a couple of women, aged 18 to 49 years, made up the cohort. For each donor, three plates each were used for CD4 naive and CD4 memory, two plates were used for CD8 naive, and one plate was used for CD8 memory. The study deeply sequenced blood TCR repertoires of five healthy adults to estimate repertoire size and the extent of clonotype sharing between individuals. Libraries were prepared and TCR repertoires were sequenced by different laboratories using diverse techniques, in order to increase sequencing depth and limit assay-specific biases. Each donor's leukapheresis produced roughly between about 0.9 and 9.5 billion PBMCs. On the study overall, not on this receptor specifically: Even with the large sequencing depth, rarefaction of the sorted-subset datasets indicated that sequencing was incomplete. Only blood was sampled, and tissue TCR repertoires likely differ from those in blood. Higher generation probabilities were observed for clonotypes shared by all four sorted-subset donors than for non-shared clonotypes. Pairwise subsampling led to the expectation that sequencing depth would affect the degree of clonotype sharing among donors. Naive subsets generally had larger estimated clonotype richness than memory subsets. Because the study included only a small number of donors, the genetic and exposure-history diversity represented was limited. When a few donors were compared, the shared fraction of clonotypes was about 5.5% for naive CD4, 3.5% to 4% for naive CD8, more than 2% for memory CD4, and less than 0.5% for memory CD8.

The donors were healthy, HIV-negative adults with no recently reported acute infections or vaccinations. All donors were Caucasian adults living in Nashville, Tennessee, USA. CD8 memory samples consisted of magnetically selected CD45RO+ cells combined with CCR7-negative CD45RA+ effector memory (TemRA) cells. Blood was obtained by leukapheresis, after which PBMCs were separated by Ficoll-Histopaque density gradient centrifugation and cryopreserved in liquid nitrogen vapor phase. Analytical flow cytometry was used to check the purity and quantity of each magnetically sorted T cell population. Genomic DNA was isolated from each sorted fraction and quantified by UV absorbance on a Nanodrop 2000c. This clone was seen many times. Its specific antigen is unknown. No base qualities exist here, and no much larger clone lies one base off it. The germline V gene specifies MDHEN as CDR1 and SYDVKM as CDR2. V trim: 5 bases; J trim: 3 bases; unmatched bases: 9. From the cysteine up to the phenylalanine, the CDR3 has a length of 16 residues. Just the 48-base CDR3 DNA is kept, in frame starting at base 1.

Using the deep immunoSEQ assay, multiplex PCR amplified TCR CDR3 regions from genomic DNA. Extracted genomic DNA from each cell subset was spread evenly across all wells of several immunoSEQ 96-well plates, with each plate serving as a replicate. For sorted subsets, roughly 200 ng genomic DNA, equal to tens of thousands of T cell genomes, was loaded into each replicate PCR. The purified libraries were quantified using a Qubit 3.0 fluorometer, sized with a Bioanalyzer 2100, and then quantified again using the KAPA Library Quantification kit. Every immunoSEQ 96-well plate was sequenced on a separate single-read 150-cycle Illumina NextSeq 550 flow cell. On the authors' methods: Because the immunoSEQ output included only junctional sequences and no quality scores, the filtering could not be the same as the filtering used for full-length reads. To assign V/J genes and CDR3, sequences were annotated using PyIR, a Python wrapper for IgBLAST v1.9, with IMGT germline references. Reads were filtered out if the reads had weak V/J assignments (E-value above 1e-6), no CDR3, stop codons, out-of-frame junctions, or ambiguous translated residues. V3J clonotypes were defined by identical inferred V gene, J gene, and CDR3 amino acid sequence. To compute the percentage overlap between repertoires, the number of shared unique clonotypes was divided by the size of the smaller repertoire. RTK rarefaction, the Chao1 estimator, and Recon v2.1 estimates of unobserved clonotypes were used to assess repertoire richness. For all TCRbeta clonotypes obtained by the gDNA method from a few donors, generation probabilities were computed with OLGA. As stored in TCRdb, this immuneACCESS dataset retains in-frame rearrangements with V and J assigned. A fraction of the clones does not appear; measured against another copy, unresolved V genes explain less than half of the discrepancy, and the remainder lacks a known reason. The DNA gave D and trimming, while V, J and clone size come from that table. This sample comprises approximately 120,000 clones, about 63% of them detected only once. Clones ranked in the top ten supply roughly a quarter of the sample.

The sequenced sample consisted of memory CD8+ T cells sorted from blood. The cell subset or site label for this specimen denotes: CD45RO+ cells pooled with CCR7-negative TemRA cells. The V gene is TRBV28 and the J gene is TRBJ2-3, and 9 junction bases match TRBD2. This receptor was identified in a woman in her twenties or thirties in good health. CDR3 loop: CASSSVKREATDTQYF. The bases are TGTGCCAGCAGTAGCGTTAAGCGGGAGGCTACAGATACGCAGTATTTT.